These 4 T cell receptor beta chains were all obtained from the same sample, sequenced in a study of cytomegalovirus exposure and HLA in healthy donors. The PCR had 60 Vbeta and 13 Jbeta primers. Sequenced by immunoSEQ multiplex PCR; TCRdb stores in-frame clones only, minus some. The sample spans over 100,000 clones; the ten largest clones claim around 7%. The material sequenced was PBMCs. The receptor source for this set is a man aged 35 to 55 in good health and CMV-seropositive.

The chain recombines TRBV2 with TRBJ2-7; 12 bases agree with TRBD2. The V gene's germline CDR1 is SNHLY and CDR2 FYNNEI. V lost 2 bases to trimming and J lost 7 bases; unmatched junction nucleotides: 3. The CDR3 contains 14 residues. CDR3 loop: CASSERLAGGEQYF. In nucleotides, the CDR3 is TGTGCCAGCAGTGAAAGGCTAGCGGGAGGGGAGCAGTACTTC.

The chain combines TRBV9 with TRBJ2-2; 8 positions agree with TRBD2. With V trimmed by 6 bases and J by 3 bases, 4 bases remained unmatched. From germline, CDR1 is SGDLS and CDR2 YYNGEE. The CDR3 length is 14 residues. CDR3 in amino acids: CASNPAGDTGELFF. The CDR3 nucleotides are TGTGCCAGCAATCCAGCGGGAGACACCGGGGAGCTGTTTTTT.

As for this clone: This sample includes further DNA sequences coding for the same CDR3. The rearrangement uses TRBV11-1 and TRBJ1-3; TRBD1 aligns across 7 bases. Germline V gene data show CDR1 as SGHAT and CDR2 as FQDESV (reference sequence). The CDR3 length is 15 residues. The V gene end was trimmed by 4 bases and the J gene end by 1 base; junction bases not matched to a gene: 4. This chain's CDR3 is CASSYRQGSGNTIYF. The CDR3 region has the DNA TGTGCCAGCAGCTATCGACAGGGTTCTGGAAACACCATATATTTT.

The gene calls are TRBV29-1 and TRBJ1-2; unclear D gene. The CDR3 is 13 residues long. Germline values: CDR1 SQVTM, CDR2 ANQGSEA. Trimming left V 4 bases short and J 1 base short, with 10 bases between. The CDR3 coding sequence is TGCAGCGTTGCCCAAGCGGGTAACTATGGCTACACCTTC. Encoded protein: CSVAQAGNYGYTF.